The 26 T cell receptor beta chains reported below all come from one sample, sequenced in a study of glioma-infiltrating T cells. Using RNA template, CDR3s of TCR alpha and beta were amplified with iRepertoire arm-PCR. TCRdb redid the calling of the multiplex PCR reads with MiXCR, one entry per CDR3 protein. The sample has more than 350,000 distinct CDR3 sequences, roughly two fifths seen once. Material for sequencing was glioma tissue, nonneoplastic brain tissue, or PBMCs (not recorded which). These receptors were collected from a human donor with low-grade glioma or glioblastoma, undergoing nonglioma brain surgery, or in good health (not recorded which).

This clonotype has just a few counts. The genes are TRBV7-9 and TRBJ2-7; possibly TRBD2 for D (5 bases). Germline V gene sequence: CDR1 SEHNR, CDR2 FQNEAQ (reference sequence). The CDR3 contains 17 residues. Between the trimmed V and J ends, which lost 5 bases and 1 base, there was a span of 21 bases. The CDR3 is CASSNYGGPTMSYEQYF. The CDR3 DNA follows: TGTGCCAGCAGCAACTATGGAGGCCCGACGATGTCCTACGAGCAGTACTTC.

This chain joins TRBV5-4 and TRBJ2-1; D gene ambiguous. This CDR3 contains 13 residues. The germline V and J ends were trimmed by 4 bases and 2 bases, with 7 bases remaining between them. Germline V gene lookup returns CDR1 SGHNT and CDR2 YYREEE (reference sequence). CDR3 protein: CASSQSTYNEQFF. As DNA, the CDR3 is TGTGCCAGCAGCCAATCTACCTACAATGAGCAGTTCTTC.

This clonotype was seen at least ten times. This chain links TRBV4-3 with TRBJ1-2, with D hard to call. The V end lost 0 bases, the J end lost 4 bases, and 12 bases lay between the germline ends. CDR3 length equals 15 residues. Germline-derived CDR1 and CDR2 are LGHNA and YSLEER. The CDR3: CASSQDLGLLYGYTF. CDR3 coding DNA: TGCGCCAGCAGCCAAGATTTAGGGTTACTCTATGGCTACACCTTC.

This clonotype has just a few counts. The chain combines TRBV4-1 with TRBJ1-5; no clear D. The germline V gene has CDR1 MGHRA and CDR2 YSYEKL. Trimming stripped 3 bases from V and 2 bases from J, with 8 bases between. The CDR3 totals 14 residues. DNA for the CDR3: TGCGCCAGCAGCCAGGCGGCGGGCAATCAGCCCCAGCATTTT. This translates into CASSQAAGNQPQHF.

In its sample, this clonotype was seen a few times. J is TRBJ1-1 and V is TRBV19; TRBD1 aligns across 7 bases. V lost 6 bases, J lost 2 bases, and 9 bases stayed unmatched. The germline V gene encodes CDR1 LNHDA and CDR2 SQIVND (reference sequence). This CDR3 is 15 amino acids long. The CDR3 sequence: CASSPPTGPNTEAFF. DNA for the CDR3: TGTGCCAGTAGCCCGCCGACAGGGCCTAACACTGAAGCTTTCTTT.

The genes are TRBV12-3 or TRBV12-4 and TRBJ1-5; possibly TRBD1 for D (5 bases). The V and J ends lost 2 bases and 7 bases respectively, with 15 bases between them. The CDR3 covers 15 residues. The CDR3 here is CASSLFSGSEQPQHF. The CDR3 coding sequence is TGTGCCAGCAGTTTATTCTCAGGGTCAGAACAGCCCCAGCATTTT.

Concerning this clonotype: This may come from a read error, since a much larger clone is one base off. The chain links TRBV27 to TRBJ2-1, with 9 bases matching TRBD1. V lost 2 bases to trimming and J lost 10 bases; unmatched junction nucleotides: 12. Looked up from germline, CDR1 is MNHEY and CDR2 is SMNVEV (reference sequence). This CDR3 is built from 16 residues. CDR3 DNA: TGTGCCAGCAGTTTACTCGGGACAGGGCGATCCTACGAGCAGTTCTTC. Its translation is CASSLLGTGRSYEQFF.

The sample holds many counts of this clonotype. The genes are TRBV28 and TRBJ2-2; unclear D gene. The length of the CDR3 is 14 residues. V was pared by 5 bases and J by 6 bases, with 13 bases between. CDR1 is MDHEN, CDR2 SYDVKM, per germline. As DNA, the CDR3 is TGTGCCAGCAGTCCACCTCTGATTGCCGGGGAGCTGTTTTTT. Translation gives CASSPPLIAGELFF.

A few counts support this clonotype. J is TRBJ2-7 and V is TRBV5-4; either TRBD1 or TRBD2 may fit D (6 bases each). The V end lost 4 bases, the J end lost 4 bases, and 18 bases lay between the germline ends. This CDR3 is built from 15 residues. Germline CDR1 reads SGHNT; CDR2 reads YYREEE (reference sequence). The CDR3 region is CASSAEGVGGYEQYF. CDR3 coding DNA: TGTGCCAGCAGCGCGGAGGGGGTCGGCGGTTACGAGCAGTACTTC.

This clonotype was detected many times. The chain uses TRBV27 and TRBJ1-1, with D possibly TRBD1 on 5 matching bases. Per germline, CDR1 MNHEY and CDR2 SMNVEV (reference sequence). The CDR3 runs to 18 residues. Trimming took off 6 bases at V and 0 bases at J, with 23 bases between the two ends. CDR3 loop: CASSIHTGARGVNTEAFF. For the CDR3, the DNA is TGTGCCAGCAGCATACATACCGGAGCCCGAGGGGTGAACACTGAAGCTTTCTTT.

The CDR3 here is CASTGLAGGIINTGELFF. CDR3 DNA sequence: TGTGCCAGCACCGGACTAGCGGGAGGGATAATAAACACCGGGGAGCTGTTTTTT. The rearrangement joins TRBV28 to TRBJ2-2, with 15 bases fitting TRBD2. The length of the CDR3 is 18 residues. The germline V gene encodes CDR1 MDHEN and CDR2 SYDVKM. V shed 7 bases and J 2 bases; nucleotides not matched to a gene: 8.

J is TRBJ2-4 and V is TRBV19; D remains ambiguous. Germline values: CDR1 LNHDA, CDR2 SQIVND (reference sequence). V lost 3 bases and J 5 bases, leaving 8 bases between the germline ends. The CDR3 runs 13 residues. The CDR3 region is CASSIPPQNIQYF. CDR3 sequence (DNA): TGTGCCAGTAGTATCCCCCCGCAAAACATTCAGTACTTC.

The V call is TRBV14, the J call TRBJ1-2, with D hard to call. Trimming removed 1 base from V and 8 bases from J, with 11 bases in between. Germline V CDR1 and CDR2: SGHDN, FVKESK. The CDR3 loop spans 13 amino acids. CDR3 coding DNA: TGTGCCAGCAGCCAAGCCGCCGGTGGAGGCTACACCTTC. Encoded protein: CASSQAAGGGYTF. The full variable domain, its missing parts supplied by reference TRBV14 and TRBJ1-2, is EAGVTQFPSHSVIEKGQTVTLRCDPISGHDNLYWYRRVMGKEIKFLLHFVKESKQDESGMPNNRFLAERTGGTYSTLKVQPAELEDSGVYFCASSQAAGGGYTFGSGTRLTVV.

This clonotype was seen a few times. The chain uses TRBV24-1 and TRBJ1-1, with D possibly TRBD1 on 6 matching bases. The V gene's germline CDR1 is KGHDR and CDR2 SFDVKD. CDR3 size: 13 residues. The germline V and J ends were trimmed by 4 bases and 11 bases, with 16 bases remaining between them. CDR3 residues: CATSDPLRGTAFF. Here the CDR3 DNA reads TGTGCCACCAGTGACCCGTTGAGGGGGACGGCTTTCTTT.

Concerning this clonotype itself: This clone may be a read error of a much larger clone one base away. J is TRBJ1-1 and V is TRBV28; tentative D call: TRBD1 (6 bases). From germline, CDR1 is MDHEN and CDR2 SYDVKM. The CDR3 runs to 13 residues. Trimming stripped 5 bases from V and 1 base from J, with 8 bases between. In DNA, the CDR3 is TGTGCCAGCAGTGTGACAGGGAACACTGAAGCTTTCTTT. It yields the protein CASSVTGNTEAFF.

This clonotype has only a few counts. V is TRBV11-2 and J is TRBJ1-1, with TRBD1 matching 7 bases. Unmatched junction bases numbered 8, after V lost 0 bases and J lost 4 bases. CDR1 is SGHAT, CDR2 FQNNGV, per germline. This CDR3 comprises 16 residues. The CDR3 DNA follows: TGTGCCAGCAGCTTAGATGGAGGTACAGGGGTCACTGAAGCTTTCTTT. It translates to CASSLDGGTGVTEAFF.

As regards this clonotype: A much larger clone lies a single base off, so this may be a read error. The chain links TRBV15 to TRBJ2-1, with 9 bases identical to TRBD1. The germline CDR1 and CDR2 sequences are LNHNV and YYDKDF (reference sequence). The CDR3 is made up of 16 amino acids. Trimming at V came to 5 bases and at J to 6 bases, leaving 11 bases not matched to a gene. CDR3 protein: CATSSHRDRAGNEQFF. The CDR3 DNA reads TGTGCCACCAGCTCTCACCGGGACAGGGCAGGCAATGAGCAGTTCTTC.

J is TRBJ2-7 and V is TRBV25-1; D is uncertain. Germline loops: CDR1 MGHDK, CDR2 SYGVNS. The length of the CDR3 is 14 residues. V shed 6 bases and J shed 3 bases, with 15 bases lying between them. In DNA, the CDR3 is TGTGCCAGCAGATCATCCGGACGCTACTACGAGCAGTACTTC. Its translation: CASRSSGRYYEQYF.

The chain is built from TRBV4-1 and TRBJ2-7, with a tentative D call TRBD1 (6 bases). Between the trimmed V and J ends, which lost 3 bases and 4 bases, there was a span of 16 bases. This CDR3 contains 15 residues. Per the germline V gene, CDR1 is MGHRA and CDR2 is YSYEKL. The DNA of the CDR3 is TGCGCCAGCAGCCAGAACCAGGGGTCTGGGTACGAGCAGTACTTC. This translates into CASSQNQGSGYEQYF.

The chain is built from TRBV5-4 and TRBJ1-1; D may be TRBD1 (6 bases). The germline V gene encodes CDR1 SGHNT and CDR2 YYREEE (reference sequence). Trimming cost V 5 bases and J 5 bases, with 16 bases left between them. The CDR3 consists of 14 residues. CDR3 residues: CASRPRGGQTEAFF. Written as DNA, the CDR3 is TGTGCCAGCAGACCCCGGGGGGGGCAAACTGAAGCTTTCTTT.

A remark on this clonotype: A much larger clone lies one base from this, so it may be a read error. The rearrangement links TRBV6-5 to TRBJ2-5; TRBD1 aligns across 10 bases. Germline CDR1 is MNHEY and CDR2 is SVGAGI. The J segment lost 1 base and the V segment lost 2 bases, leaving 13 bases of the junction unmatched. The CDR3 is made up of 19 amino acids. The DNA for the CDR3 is TGTGCCAGCAGTTACACCGTTTTCATGACAGGGGGCTTCCAAGAGACCCAGTACTTC. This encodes CASSYTVFMTGGFQETQYF.

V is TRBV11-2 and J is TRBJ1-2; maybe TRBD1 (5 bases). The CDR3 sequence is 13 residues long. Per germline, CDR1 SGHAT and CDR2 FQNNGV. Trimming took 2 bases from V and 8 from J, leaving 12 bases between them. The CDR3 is CASSLWGNDGYTF. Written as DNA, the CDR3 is TGTGCCAGCAGCTTATGGGGGAATGACGGCTACACCTTC. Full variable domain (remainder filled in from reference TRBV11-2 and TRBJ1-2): EAGVAQSPRYKIIEKRQSVAFWCNPISGHATLYWYQQILGQGPKLLIQFQNNGVVDDSQLPKDRFSAERLKGVDSTLKIQPAKLEDSAVYLCASSLWGNDGYTFGSGTRLTVV.

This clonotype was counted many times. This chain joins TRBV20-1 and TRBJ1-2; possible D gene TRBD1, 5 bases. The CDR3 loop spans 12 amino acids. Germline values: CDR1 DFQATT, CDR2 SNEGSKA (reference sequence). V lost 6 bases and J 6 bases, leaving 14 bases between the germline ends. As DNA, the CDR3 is TGCAGTGCGCAAACCGGGGCTAATGGCTACACCTTC. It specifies CSAQTGANGYTF.

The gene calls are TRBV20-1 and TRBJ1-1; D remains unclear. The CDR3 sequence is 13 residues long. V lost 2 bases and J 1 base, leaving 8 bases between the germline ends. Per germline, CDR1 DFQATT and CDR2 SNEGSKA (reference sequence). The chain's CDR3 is CSARYPSNTEAFF. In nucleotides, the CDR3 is TGCAGTGCTAGATATCCCTCGAACACTGAAGCTTTCTTT.

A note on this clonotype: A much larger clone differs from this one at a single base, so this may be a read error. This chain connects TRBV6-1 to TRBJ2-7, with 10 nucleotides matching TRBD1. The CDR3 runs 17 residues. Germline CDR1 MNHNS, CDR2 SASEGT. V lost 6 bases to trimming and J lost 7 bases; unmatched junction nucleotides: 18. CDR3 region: CASRRKTGGESYNEQYF. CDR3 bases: TGTGCCAGCAGAAGGAAGACAGGGGGCGAATCCTACAATGAGCAGTACTTC.

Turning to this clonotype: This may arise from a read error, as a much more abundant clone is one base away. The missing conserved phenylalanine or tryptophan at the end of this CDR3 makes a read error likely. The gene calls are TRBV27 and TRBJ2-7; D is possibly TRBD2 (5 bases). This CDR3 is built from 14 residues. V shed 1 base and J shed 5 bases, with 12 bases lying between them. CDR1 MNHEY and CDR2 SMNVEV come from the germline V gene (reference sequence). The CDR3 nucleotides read TGTGCCAGCAGTTTATTACAAGGGAGCCACGAGCAGTACTCC. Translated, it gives CASSLLQGSHEQYS.